This T cell receptor beta chain was sequenced during a study of human T cells and chemical hapten exposure. This sample's time point: pre-sensitization, week 0. The treatment here: therapeutic diphenylcyclopropenone sensitization with weekly scalp DPC. Donors were 18 to 70-year-old alopecia patients suitable for DPC. Unfractionated whole blood was the source from which total RNA was extracted. V trimming: 1 base; J trimming: 7 bases; junction bases outside the gene matches: 3. The length of the CDR3 is 14 residues. The germline V gene encodes CDR1 SQVTM and CDR2 ANQGSEA. In the study's own analysis: There were a median of approximately 88,000 TCRs per sample, with a range from about 23,224 to 690,600. MiXCR, run by TCRdb on the RACE reads, gives a single entry per CDR3 protein. TCRdb's processing, not the authors', yielded these V and J calls. The sample has around 180,000 distinct CDR3 sequences; roughly 30% are singletons.

The clonotype was recovered from a woman in her 30s with alopecia areata. Some clones in this sample may be carry-over from other donors' samples. Sequences were derived from whole blood, sampled in connection with sensitization to the hapten diphenylcyclopropenone (DPC). This chain connects TRBV29-1 to TRBJ2-1, with 11 nucleotides matching TRBD2. The CDR3 nucleotides are TGCAGCGTTGAAGCACTAGCGGGAGTGAATGAGCAGTTCTTC. It translates to CSVEALAGVNEQFF.